This is a list of T cell receptor beta chains from one sample in a study of blood T cell repertoires in COVID-19. Clones were sequenced by immunoSEQ multiplex PCR, and TCRdb holds only the in-frame ones, with some missing. The data contain about 140,000 clones, 85% to 90% of them singletons. The sequencing sample was made of peripheral blood. The receptors derive from a human donor in a cohort sampled during active COVID-19. Both conserved end residues are part of each CDR3. A D gene is named only where the DNA matches it firmly. Size values are once, few and many counts, or a class for expanded clones, and some rows have none.

clone_size,j_call,v_call,d_call,cdr3_aa,cdr3_nt
NA,TRBJ1-6,TRBV7-5,NA,CARSLEPNSPLHF,TGTGCCAGAAGCTTAGAGCCAAATTCACCCCTCCACTTT
once,TRBJ2-7,TRBV28,NA,CASSLPAGPLDEQYF,TGTGCCAGCAGTCTCCCCGCGGGGCCCTTGGACGAGCAGTACTTC
NA,TRBJ1-6,TRBV2,NA,CASSVVGQHNSPLHF,TGTGCCAGCAGTGTCGTGGGACAACATAATTCACCCCTCCACTTT
NA,TRBJ2-5,TRBV24-1,TRBD1,CATSDTTGRQETQYF,TGTGCCACCAGTGACACGACAGGGAGACAAGAGACCCAGTACTTC
NA,TRBJ2-2,TRBV7-2,NA,CASPGTQNTGELFF,TGTGCCAGCCCCGGGACTCAGAACACCGGGGAGCTGTTTTTT
NA,TRBJ1-1,TRBV2,NA,CAGTYRVGTEAFF,TGTGCCGGAACCTACAGGGTTGGGACTGAAGCTTTCTTT
NA,TRBJ2-2,TRBV7-2,TRBD1,CASSRQGALNTGELFF,TGTGCCAGCAGTAGACAGGGGGCTCTCAACACCGGGGAGCTGTTTTTT
NA,TRBJ2-7,TRBV7-8,NA,CASSPGDRIYEQYF,TGTGCCAGCAGCCCGGGGGACAGAATATACGAGCAGTACTTC
NA,TRBJ1-5,TRBV19,NA,CASNTGTSSNQPQHF,TGTGCCAGCAACACCGGGACATCAAGCAATCAGCCCCAGCATTTT
NA,TRBJ2-3,TRBV19,TRBD2,CASSIGTSPDTQYF,TGTGCCAGTAGTATAGGGACTAGCCCAGATACGCAGTATTTT
NA,TRBJ2-2,TRBV27,NA,CASSFAVTNTGELFF,TGTGCCAGCAGTTTTGCGGTAACGAACACCGGGGAGCTGTTTTTT
once,TRBJ1-5,TRBV19,TRBD1,CASSIVGGQLTHQPQHF,TGTGCCAGTAGTATAGTGGGGGGACAGCTAACCCATCAGCCCCAGCATTTT
NA,TRBJ1-3,TRBV3-1/TRBV3-2,NA,CASSPVRNTIYF,TGTGCCAGCAGCCCCGTAAGAAACACCATATATTTT
NA,TRBJ2-7,TRBV2,NA,CASSAGTLGYEQYF,TGTGCCAGCAGTGCCGGGACTCTTGGGTACGAGCAGTACTTC
NA,TRBJ2-5,TRBV10-1,NA,CASSESGATWLTQYF,TGCGCCAGCAGTGAGTCTGGGGCTACATGGCTGACCCAGTACTTC
NA,TRBJ1-6,TRBV27,NA,CASSLWGDNSPLHF,TGTGCCAGCAGTTTATGGGGGGATAATTCACCCCTCCACTTT
NA,TRBJ2-4,TRBV4-2,NA,CASSDSLDIQYF,TGTGCCAGCAGCGATAGCTTAGACATTCAGTACTTC
NA,TRBJ1-1,TRBV18,NA,CASSPIPGEFNTEAFF,TGTGCCAGCTCACCAATTCCGGGAGAGTTTAACACTGAAGCTTTCTTT
NA,TRBJ1-6,TRBV15,NA,CATSRDRNSPLHF,TGTGCCACCAGCAGGGACAGAAATTCACCCCTCCACTTT
NA,TRBJ2-2,TRBV7-8,TRBD1,CASSAITPGGLTGELFF,TGTGCCAGCAGCGCGATTACACCAGGGGGCCTCACCGGGGAGCTGTTTTTT
NA,TRBJ2-1,TRBV3-1/TRBV3-2,NA,CASSQELNEQFF,TGTGCCAGCAGCCAAGAACTAAATGAGCAGTTCTTC
NA,TRBJ2-1,TRBV7-8,TRBD2,CASSLVPRGGGEQFF,TGTGCCAGCAGCTTAGTCCCGCGGGGGGGCGGTGAGCAGTTCTTC
NA,TRBJ2-2,TRBV24-1,NA,CATSANGNTGELFF,TGTGCCACCAGCGCCAACGGTAACACCGGGGAGCTGTTTTTT
NA,TRBJ2-7,TRBV5-5,TRBD1,CASSPGTGGDEQYF,TGTGCCAGCAGCCCCGGGACAGGGGGTGACGAGCAGTACTTC
NA,TRBJ1-1,TRBV18,NA,CASSPPGPNTEAFF,TGTGCCAGCTCACCACCGGGGCCTAACACTGAAGCTTTCTTT
NA,TRBJ2-5,TRBV24-1,TRBD1,CATSEWDRGSAETQYF,TGTGCCACCAGTGAGTGGGACAGGGGGTCTGCAGAGACCCAGTACTTC
NA,TRBJ2-2,TRBV7-9,NA,CASKGYTGELFF,TGTGCCAGCAAGGGGTACACCGGGGAGCTGTTTTTT
NA,TRBJ1-1,TRBV9,NA,CASSGADGLNTEAFF,TGTGCCAGCAGCGGAGCGGACGGCCTGAACACTGAAGCTTTCTTT
NA,TRBJ2-2,TRBV2,TRBD2,CASGHLAGGITGELFF,TGTGCCAGCGGCCACCTCGCGGGGGGGATCACCGGGGAGCTGTTTTTT
once,TRBJ2-7,TRBV18,NA,CASSPPSSGTYEQYF,TGTGCCAGCTCACCACCGTCCAGCGGTACCTACGAGCAGTACTTC
NA,TRBJ1-2,TRBV10-3,NA,CAISDPTVNGYTF,TGTGCCATCAGTGACCCGACAGTTAATGGCTACACCTTC
NA,TRBJ1-4,TRBV10-2,TRBD1,CASKAGTGGANEKLFF,TGCGCCAGCAAAGCCGGGACAGGGGGAGCTAATGAAAAACTGTTTTTT
NA,TRBJ1-1,TRBV5-4,TRBD1,CASSSPGQGRTEAFF,TGTGCCAGCAGCTCACCGGGACAGGGGAGGACTGAAGCTTTCTTT
NA,TRBJ2-7,TRBV10-3,TRBD1,CAISTGQASYEQYF,TGTGCCATCAGCACAGGACAGGCCAGCTACGAGCAGTACTTC
once,TRBJ2-3,TRBV10-3,TRBD1,CAISESGGAPDTQYF,TGTGCCATCAGTGAGTCAGGGGGCGCCCCAGATACGCAGTATTTT
NA,TRBJ2-1,TRBV4-1,NA,CASSQTGNEQFF,TGCGCCAGCAGCCAAACAGGGAATGAGCAGTTCTTC
few,TRBJ2-3,TRBV4-2,TRBD2,CASSQNQGSQREFYF,TGTGCCAGCAGCCAAAATCAGGGTTCGCAGCGGGAGTTCTATTTT
NA,TRBJ2-5,TRBV6-6,TRBD2,CASSPMGLAGGRETQYF,TGTGCCAGCAGTCCCATGGGGCTAGCGGGGGGTCGAGAGACCCAGTACTTC
NA,TRBJ1-4,TRBV5-8,NA,CASSFGLQLFF,TGTGCCAGCAGCTTCGGGTTACAACTGTTTTTT
NA,TRBJ1-3,TRBV28,TRBD1,CASSLTGVGNTIYF,TGTGCCAGCAGTTTGACAGGGGTTGGAAACACCATATATTTT
NA,TRBJ2-7,TRBV7-8,TRBD2,CASSREDSYEQYF,TGTGCCAGCAGCCGGGAGGACTCCTACGAGCAGTACTTC